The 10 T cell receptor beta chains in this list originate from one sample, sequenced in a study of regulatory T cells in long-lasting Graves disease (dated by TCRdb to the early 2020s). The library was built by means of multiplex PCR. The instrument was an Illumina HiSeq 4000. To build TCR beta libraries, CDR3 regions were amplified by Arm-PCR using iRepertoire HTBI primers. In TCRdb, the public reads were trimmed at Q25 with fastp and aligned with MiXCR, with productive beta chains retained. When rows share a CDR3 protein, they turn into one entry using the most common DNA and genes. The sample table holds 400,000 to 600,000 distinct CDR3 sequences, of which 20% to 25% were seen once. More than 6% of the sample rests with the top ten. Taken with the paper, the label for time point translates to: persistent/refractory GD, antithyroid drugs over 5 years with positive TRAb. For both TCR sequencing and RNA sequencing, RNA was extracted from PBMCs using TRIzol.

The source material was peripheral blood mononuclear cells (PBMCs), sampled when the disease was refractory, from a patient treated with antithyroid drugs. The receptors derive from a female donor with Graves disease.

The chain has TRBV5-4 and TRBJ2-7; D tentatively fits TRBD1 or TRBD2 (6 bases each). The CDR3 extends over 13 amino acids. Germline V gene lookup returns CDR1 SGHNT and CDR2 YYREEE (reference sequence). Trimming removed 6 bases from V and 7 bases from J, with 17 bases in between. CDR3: CASTHGGGREQYF. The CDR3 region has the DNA TGTGCCAGCACCCACGGGGGCGGAAGGGAGCAGTACTTC.

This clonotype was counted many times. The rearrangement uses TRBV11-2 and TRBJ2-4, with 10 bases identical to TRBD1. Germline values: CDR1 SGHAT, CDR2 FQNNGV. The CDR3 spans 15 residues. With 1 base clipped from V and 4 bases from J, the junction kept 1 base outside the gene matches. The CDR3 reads CASSLAGQGKNIQYF. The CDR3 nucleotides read TGTGCCAGCAGCTTAGCGGGACAGGGGAAAAACATTCAGTACTTC.

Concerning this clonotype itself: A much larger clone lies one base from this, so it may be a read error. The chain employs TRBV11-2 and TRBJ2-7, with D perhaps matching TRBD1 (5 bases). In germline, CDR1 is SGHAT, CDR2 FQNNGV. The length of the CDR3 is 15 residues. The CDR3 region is CASSLEQASAYERYF. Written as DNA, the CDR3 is TGTGCCAGCAGCTTAGAACAGGCCTCCGCCTACGAGCGGTACTTC.

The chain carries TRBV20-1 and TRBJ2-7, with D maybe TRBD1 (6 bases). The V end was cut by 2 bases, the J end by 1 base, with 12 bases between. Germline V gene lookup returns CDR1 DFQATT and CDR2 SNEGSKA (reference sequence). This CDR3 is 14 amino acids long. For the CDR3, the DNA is TGCAGTGCTAGAAGGACAGACACTTCCTACGAGCAGTACTTC. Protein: CSARRTDTSYEQYF.

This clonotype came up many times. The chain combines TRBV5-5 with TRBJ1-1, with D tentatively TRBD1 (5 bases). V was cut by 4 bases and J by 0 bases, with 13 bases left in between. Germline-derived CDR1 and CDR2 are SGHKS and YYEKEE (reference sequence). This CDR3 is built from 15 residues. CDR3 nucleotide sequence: TGTGCCAGCAGCCTGTTGCAGGGCCTGAACACTGAAGCTTTCTTT. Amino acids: CASSLLQGLNTEAFF. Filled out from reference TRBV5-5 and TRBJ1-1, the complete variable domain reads DAGVTQSPTHLIKTRGQQVTLRCSPISGHKSVSWYQQVLGQGPQFIFQYYEKEERGRGNFPDRFSARQFPNYSSELNVNALLLGDSALYLCASSLLQGLNTEAFFGQGTRLTVV.

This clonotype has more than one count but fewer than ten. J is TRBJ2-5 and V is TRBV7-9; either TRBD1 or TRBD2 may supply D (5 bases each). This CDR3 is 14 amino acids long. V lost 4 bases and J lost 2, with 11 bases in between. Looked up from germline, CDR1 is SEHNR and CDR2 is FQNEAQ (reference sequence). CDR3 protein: CASSWGTQQETQYF. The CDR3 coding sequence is TGTGCCAGCAGCTGGGGGACGCAGCAAGAGACCCAGTACTTC.

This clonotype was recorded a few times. The DNA of the CDR3 is TGTGCCAGCAGTGAAGTACCCTCGGACAGAGTCTATGGCTACACCTTC. Amino acids: CASSEVPSDRVYGYTF. The gene calls are TRBV6-1 and TRBJ1-2; D is perhaps TRBD1 (6 bases). The CDR3 length is 16 residues. V was shortened by 1 base and J by 4 bases, with 16 bases between the two germline ends. CDR1 is MNHNS, CDR2 SASEGT, per germline.

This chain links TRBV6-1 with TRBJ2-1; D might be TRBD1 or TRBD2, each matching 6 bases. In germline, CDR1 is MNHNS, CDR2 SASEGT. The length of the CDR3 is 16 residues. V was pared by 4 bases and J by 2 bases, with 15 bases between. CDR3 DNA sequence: TGTGCCAGCAGTGCTTGGGGGGCCAGCCCCTACAATGAGCAGTTCTTC. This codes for CASSAWGASPYNEQFF.

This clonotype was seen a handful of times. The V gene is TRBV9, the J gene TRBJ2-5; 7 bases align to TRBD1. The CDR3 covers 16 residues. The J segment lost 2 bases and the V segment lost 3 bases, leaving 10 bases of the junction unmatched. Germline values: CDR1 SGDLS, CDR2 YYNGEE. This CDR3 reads CASSAGNTGQQETQYF. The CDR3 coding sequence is TGTGCCAGCAGCGCGGGGAACACGGGACAGCAAGAGACCCAGTACTTC.

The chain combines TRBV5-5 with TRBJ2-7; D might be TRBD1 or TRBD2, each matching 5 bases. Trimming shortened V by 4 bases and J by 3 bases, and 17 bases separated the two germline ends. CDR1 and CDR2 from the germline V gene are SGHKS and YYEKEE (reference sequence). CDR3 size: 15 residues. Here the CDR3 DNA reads TGTGCCAGCAGCCCATTTGGGGACCGAAACTACGAGCAGTACTTC. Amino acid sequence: CASSPFGDRNYEQYF.